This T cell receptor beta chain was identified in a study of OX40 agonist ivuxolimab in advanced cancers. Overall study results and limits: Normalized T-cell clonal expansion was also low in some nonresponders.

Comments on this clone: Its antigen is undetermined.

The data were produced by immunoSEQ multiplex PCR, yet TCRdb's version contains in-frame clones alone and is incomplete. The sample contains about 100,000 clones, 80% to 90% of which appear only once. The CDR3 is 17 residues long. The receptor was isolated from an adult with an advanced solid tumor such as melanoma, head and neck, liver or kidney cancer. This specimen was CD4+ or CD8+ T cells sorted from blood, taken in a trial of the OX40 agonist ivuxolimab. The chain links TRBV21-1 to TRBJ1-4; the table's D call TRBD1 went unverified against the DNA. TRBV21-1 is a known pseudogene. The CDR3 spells CASSVGAGVSTNEKLFF. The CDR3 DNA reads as TGTGCCAGCAGCGTCGGGGCAGGGGTAAGTACTAATGAAAAACTGTTTTTT.